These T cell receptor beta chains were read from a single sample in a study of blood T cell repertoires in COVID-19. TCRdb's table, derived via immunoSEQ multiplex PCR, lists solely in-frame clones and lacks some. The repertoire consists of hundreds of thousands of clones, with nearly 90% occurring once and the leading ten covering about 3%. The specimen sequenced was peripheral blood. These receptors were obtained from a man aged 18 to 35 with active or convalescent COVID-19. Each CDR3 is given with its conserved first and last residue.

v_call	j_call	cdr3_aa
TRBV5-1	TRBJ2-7	CASSSAPGQGYEQYF
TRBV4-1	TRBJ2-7	CASSQEGSGGTYEQYF
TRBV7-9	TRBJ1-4	CASSLGGRGEKLFF
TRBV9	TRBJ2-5	CASSAGTSGGVGETQYF
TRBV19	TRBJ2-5	CASSIGLAGVGETQYF
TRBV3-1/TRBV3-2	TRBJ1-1	CASSQDITGGGAFF
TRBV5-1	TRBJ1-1	CASSSRQGSTEAFF
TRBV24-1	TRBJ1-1	CATSDGGGLRAFF
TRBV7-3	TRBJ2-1	CASSLLSAFGEQFF
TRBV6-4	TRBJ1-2	CASSDGQTNYGYTF
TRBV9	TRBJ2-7	CASSPLAGGNSYEQYF
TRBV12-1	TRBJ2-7	CASSTSGGASGCEQYF
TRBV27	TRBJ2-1	CASRLAGAVYEQFF
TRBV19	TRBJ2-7	CASSLTGARASDEQYF
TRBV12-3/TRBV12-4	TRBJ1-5	CASSFGGNQPQHF
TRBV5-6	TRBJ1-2	CASSNTLQTGVGGYTF
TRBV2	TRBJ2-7	CASSEVGAPQNYEQYF
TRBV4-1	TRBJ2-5	CASSQPNRAETQYF